A selection of T cell receptor beta chains follows, all from one sample in a study of CD8 T cells in Susac syndrome. One entry per CDR3 protein results from TCRdb running MiXCR on the immunoSEQ multiplex PCR reads. The data contain over 150,000 distinct CDR3 sequences, around 96% of them singletons. The source material was CD4+ T cells from PBMCs. Receptors originate from a human donor with multiple sclerosis. Each CDR3 is given with its conserved first and last residue. The D gene is left open where the match is weak. For some rows the clone size is stated as once, few or many, or as a class when expanded; others skip it.

V,D,size,J,CDR3,DNA
TRBV5-1,-,-,TRBJ2-2,CASRDPTGELFF,TGCGCCAGCAGGGATCCTACCGGGGAGCTGTTTTTT
TRBV25-1,TRBD2,-,TRBJ2-3,CASSEGVAGRTDTQYF,TGTGCCAGCAGTGAAGGGGTAGCGGGGCGCACAGATACGCAGTATTTT
TRBV27,-,-,TRBJ2-7,CASSFTVGRWNEQYF,TGTGCCAGCAGTTTTACCGTGGGGCGCTGGAACGAGCAGTACTTC
TRBV4-1,-,once,TRBJ1-2,CASSQTSGGYTF,TGCGCCAGCAGCCAAACCTCTGGGGGCTACACCTTC
TRBV11-1,-,-,TRBJ2-3,CASSLGRSTDTQYF,TGTGCCAGCAGCTTAGGCAGAAGCACAGATACGCAGTATTTT
TRBV3-1,TRBD1,-,TRBJ1-1,CASSQGAGGYTEAFF,TGTGCCAGCAGCCAAGGGGCAGGGGGGTATACTGAAGCTTTCTTT
TRBV10-2,-,-,TRBJ2-3,CASSVAAGSTDTQYF,TGCGCCAGCAGTGTGGCCGCGGGCTCCACAGATACGCAGTATTTT
TRBV20-1,-,-,TRBJ1-5,CSARGASSDQPQHF,TGCAGTGCTAGGGGGGCATCAAGCGATCAGCCCCAGCATTTT
TRBV3-1,-,-,TRBJ2-1,CASSSTLVGSEQFF,TGTGCCAGCAGCTCGACCCTAGTCGGTAGTGAGCAGTTCTTC
TRBV29-1,TRBD1,-,TRBJ2-3,CSVSYRGDTQYF,TGCAGCGTGTCTTACAGGGGAGATACGCAGTATTTT
TRBV7-3,TRBD1,-,TRBJ2-7,CASSPGQVNNEQYF,TGTGCCAGCAGCCCCGGACAGGTTAACAACGAGCAGTACTTC
TRBV29-1,-,-,TRBJ2-1,CSVAPDRSYNEQFF,TGCAGCGTTGCCCCAGACCGCTCCTACAATGAGCAGTTCTTC
TRBV2,TRBD1,-,TRBJ1-5,CASSGTGGEGQPQHF,TGTGCCAGCAGTGGAACAGGGGGCGAAGGTCAGCCCCAGCATTTT
TRBV4-1,-,few,TRBJ2-3,CASSQARGSSTDTQYF,TGCGCCAGCAGCCAGGCCCGGGGCAGCAGCACAGATACGCAGTATTTT
TRBV20-1,TRBD2,-,TRBJ2-5,CSARDWGGQETQYF,TGCAGTGCTAGAGATTGGGGGGGCCAAGAGACCCAGTACTTC
TRBV20-1,-,-,TRBJ2-1,CSALGGGSGYNEQFF,TGCAGTGCTCTTGGGGGAGGCAGCGGCTACAATGAGCAGTTCTTC
TRBV7-9,TRBD2,-,TRBJ2-3,CASSSGTSPFTDTQYF,TGTGCCAGCAGTTCCGGGACTAGTCCCTTCACAGATACGCAGTATTTT
TRBV7-9,-,-,TRBJ2-5,CASSLARDTQETQYF,TGTGCCAGCAGCTTAGCGCGGGACACGCAAGAGACCCAGTACTTC
TRBV12-5,TRBD1,-,TRBJ2-3,CASAIDRGLQYF,TGTGCTAGTGCCATCGACAGGGGGCTGCAATATTTT
TRBV20-1,-,-,TRBJ1-1,CSARDTRGTEAFF,TGCAGTGCTAGAGACACCCGGGGGACTGAAGCTTTCTTT
TRBV12-3/TRBV12-4,TRBD1,-,TRBJ1-1,CASSPQAGGFNTEAFF,TGTGCCAGCAGCCCCCAGGCAGGGGGGTTTAACACTGAAGCTTTCTTT
TRBV19,-,-,TRBJ2-3,CASQVTRGGTDTQYF,TGTGCCAGCCAAGTAACCAGGGGGGGCACAGATACGCAGTATTTT
TRBV29-1,-,-,TRBJ1-1,CSVGRAPTEAFF,TGCAGCGTTGGTCGGGCCCCCACTGAAGCTTTCTTT
TRBV6-2/TRBV6-3,-,-,TRBJ2-1,CASSPRDNEQFF,TGTGCCAGCTCGCCGCGGGACAATGAGCAGTTCTTC
TRBV2,-,-,TRBJ1-1,CASSVMWDTEAFF,TGTGCCAGCAGTGTAATGTGGGACACTGAAGCTTTCTTT
TRBV6-1,TRBD2,once,TRBJ2-7,CASSELAGEIEQYF,TGTGCCAGCAGTGAACTGGCGGGAGAGATCGAGCAGTACTTC
TRBV20-1,-,once,TRBJ1-2,CSARIRRGPDYGYTF,TGCAGTGCTAGAATCAGGCGCGGTCCCGACTATGGCTACACCTTC
TRBV7-9,-,once,TRBJ2-3,CASSPKALRASDTQYF,TGTGCCAGCAGCCCCAAGGCCCTGCGGGCCTCAGATACGCAGTATTTT
TRBV27,-,-,TRBJ2-1,CASGRTYNEQFF,TGTGCCAGCGGGCGGACGTACAATGAGCAGTTCTTC
TRBV5-6,-,-,TRBJ2-1,CASSFLRGEQFF,TGTGCCAGCAGCTTTTTACGGGGTGAGCAGTTCTTC
TRBV2,-,-,TRBJ2-7,CASNRDGASIEQYF,TGTGCCAGCAACCGAGACGGAGCGTCGATCGAGCAGTACTTC
TRBV20-1,-,-,TRBJ1-2,CSAREDTNYGYTF,TGCAGTGCTAGAGAAGACACGAACTATGGCTACACCTTC
TRBV3-1,-,once,TRBJ1-1,CASSQVGWGTEAFF,TGTGCCAGCAGCCAAGTCGGGTGGGGCACTGAAGCTTTCTTT
TRBV30,-,-,TRBJ1-6,CAWNFRGGSSPLHF,TGTGCCTGGAATTTCCGCGGGGGCTCTTCACCCCTCCACTTT
TRBV20-1,TRBD1,-,TRBJ1-2,CSASAGAGGDGYTF,TGCAGTGCTAGCGCCGGGGCAGGGGGAGATGGCTACACCTTC
TRBV12-3/TRBV12-4,TRBD1,-,TRBJ2-1,CASSLGRGRRNEQFF,TGTGCCAGCAGTTTGGGCAGGGGGCGTCGCAATGAGCAGTTCTTC
TRBV9,-,-,TRBJ2-5,CASSVAWATETQYF,TGTGCCAGCAGCGTAGCTTGGGCTACGGAGACCCAGTACTTC
TRBV5-1,TRBD1,-,TRBJ2-1,CASSPYPGQGYNEQFF,TGCGCCAGCAGCCCATACCCGGGACAGGGTTACAATGAGCAGTTCTTC
TRBV20-1,-,-,TRBJ2-3,CSARQNTYTQYF,TGCAGTGCTAGACAGAACACATATACGCAGTATTTT
TRBV24-1,-,-,TRBJ2-1,CATSDSQGYNEQFF,TGTGCCACCAGTGATTCGCAGGGTTACAATGAGCAGTTCTTC
TRBV30,-,-,TRBJ1-2,CASDRDEDYGYTF,TGTGCCTCGGATAGGGATGAGGACTATGGCTACACCTTC
TRBV28,-,-,TRBJ1-5,CASSSRLGFQAQHF,TGTGCCAGCAGCTCGAGGCTGGGATTCCAGGCCCAGCATTTT
TRBV2,-,-,TRBJ1-1,CASSEGSYPPAEAFF,TGTGCCAGCAGTGAAGGTAGCTATCCCCCCGCTGAAGCTTTCTTT
TRBV25-1,TRBD1,-,TRBJ1-1,CASSGSGGRTEAFF,TGTGCCAGCAGTGGATCAGGGGGCCGGACTGAAGCTTTCTTT
TRBV7-8,TRBD1,-,TRBJ2-7,CASSFNPGTGKAYEQYF,TGTGCCAGCAGCTTTAACCCCGGGACAGGGAAGGCCTACGAGCAGTACTTC
TRBV20-1,-,once,TRBJ1-3,CSAKTGGNTIYF,TGCAGTGCTAAGACAGGAGGAAACACCATATATTTT
TRBV6-2/TRBV6-3,TRBD2,-,TRBJ2-1,CASSSRTSGRQSSYNEQFF,TGTGCCAGCAGTTCGCGGACTAGCGGGAGGCAGAGCTCCTACAATGAGCAGTTCTTC
TRBV27,TRBD1,-,TRBJ1-2,CASSYTGGAGGYTF,TGTGCCAGCAGTTACACAGGGGGCGCAGGTGGCTACACCTTC
TRBV12-5,-,-,TRBJ2-7,CASGLYEQYF,TGTGCTAGTGGCCTCTACGAGCAGTACTTC
TRBV29-1,TRBD1,-,TRBJ1-6,CSARQGNSPLHF,TGCAGCGCGAGACAGGGGAATTCACCCCTCCACTTT
TRBV5-1,TRBD2,-,TRBJ2-1,CASSTGTSGPNEQFF,TGCGCCAGCAGCACCGGGACTAGCGGCCCCAATGAGCAGTTCTTC
TRBV20-1,TRBD1,-,TRBJ2-5,CSAQGTGVLQETQYF,TGCAGTGCGCAAGGGACAGGGGTTCTCCAAGAGACCCAGTACTTC
TRBV9,-,-,TRBJ1-2,CASSVVSSGVSGYTF,TGTGCCAGCAGCGTAGTTTCGTCGGGCGTATCTGGCTACACCTTC
TRBV12-3/TRBV12-4,-,-,TRBJ1-4,CASSPGDVGEKLFF,TGTGCCAGCAGTCCTGGGGACGTCGGTGAAAAACTGTTTTTT
TRBV7-2,-,once,TRBJ1-4,CASSPGPYEKLFF,TGTGCCAGCAGCCCTGGACCTTATGAAAAACTGTTTTTT